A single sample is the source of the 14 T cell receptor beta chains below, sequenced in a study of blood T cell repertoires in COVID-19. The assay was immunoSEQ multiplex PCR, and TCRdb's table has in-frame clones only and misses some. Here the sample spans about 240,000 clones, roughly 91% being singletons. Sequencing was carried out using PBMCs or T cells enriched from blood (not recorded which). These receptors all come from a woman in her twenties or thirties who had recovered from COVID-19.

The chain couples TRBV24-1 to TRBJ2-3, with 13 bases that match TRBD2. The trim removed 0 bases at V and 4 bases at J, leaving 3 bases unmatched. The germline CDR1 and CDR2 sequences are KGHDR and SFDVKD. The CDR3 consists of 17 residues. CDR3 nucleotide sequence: TGTGCCACCAGTGATTTGCGGACTAGCGGGAGTTCAGATACGCAGTATTTT. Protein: CATSDLRTSGSSDTQYF.

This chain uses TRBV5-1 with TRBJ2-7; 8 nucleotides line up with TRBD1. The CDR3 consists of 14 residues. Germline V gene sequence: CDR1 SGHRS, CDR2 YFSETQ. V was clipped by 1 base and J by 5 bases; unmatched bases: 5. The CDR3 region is CASSLPDRVDEQYF. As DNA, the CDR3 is TGCGCCAGCAGCTTGCCGGACAGGGTAGACGAGCAGTACTTC. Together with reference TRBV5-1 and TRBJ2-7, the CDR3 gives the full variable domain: KAGVTQTPRYLIKTRGQQVTLSCSPISGHRSVSWYQQTPGQGLQFLFEYFSETQRNKGNFPGRFSGRQFSNSRSEMNVSTLELGDSALYLCASSLPDRVDEQYFGPGTRLTVT.

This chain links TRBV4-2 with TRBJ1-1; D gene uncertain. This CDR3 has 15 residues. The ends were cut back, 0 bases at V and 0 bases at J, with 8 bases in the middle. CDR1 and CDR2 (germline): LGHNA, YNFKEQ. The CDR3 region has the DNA TGTGCCAGCAGCCAAGACCGGGAGATGAACACTGAAGCTTTCTTT. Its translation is CASSQDREMNTEAFF.

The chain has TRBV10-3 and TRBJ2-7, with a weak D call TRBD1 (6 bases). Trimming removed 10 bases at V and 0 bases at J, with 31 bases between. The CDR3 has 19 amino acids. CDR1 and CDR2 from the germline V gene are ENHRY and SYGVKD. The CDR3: CATSASPGLPRDNSYEQYF. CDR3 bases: TGTGCCACCTCAGCATCCCCGGGTCTCCCCCGGGACAACTCCTACGAGCAGTACTTC.

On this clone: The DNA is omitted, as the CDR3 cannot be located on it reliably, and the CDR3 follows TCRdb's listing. The CDR3 reads CASSSSTGYGYTF. V is TRBV12-3 or TRBV12-4 and J is TRBJ1-2; TRBD1, the table's D call, was not compared with the DNA. Inclusive of both ends, the CDR3 amounts to 13 amino acids.

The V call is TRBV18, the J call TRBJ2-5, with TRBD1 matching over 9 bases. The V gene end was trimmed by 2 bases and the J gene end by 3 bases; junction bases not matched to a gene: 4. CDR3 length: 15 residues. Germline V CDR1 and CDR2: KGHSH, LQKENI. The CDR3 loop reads CASSPTGQGKETQYF. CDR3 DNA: TGTGCCAGCTCACCAACGGGACAGGGTAAAGAGACCCAGTACTTC. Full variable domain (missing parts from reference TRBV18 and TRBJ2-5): NAGVMQNPRHLVRRRGQEARLRCSPMKGHSHVYWYRQLPEEGLKFMVYLQKENIIDESGMPKERFSAEFPKEGPSILRIQQVVRGDSAAYFCASSPTGQGKETQYFGPGTRLLVL.

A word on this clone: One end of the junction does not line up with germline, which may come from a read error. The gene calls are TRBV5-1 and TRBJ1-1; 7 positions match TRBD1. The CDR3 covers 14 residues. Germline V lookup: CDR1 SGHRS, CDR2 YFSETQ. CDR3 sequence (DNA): TGCGCCAGCACCTTGACAGGGATGAACACTGAAGCTTTCTTT. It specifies CASTLTGMNTEAFF.

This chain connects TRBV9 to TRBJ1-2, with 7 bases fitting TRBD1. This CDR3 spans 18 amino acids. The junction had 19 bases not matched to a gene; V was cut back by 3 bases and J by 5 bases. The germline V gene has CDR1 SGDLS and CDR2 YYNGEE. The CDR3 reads CASSAKGGGEGALYGYTF. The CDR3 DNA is TGTGCCAGCAGCGCCAAAGGAGGGGGTGAGGGGGCCTTATATGGCTACACCTTC.

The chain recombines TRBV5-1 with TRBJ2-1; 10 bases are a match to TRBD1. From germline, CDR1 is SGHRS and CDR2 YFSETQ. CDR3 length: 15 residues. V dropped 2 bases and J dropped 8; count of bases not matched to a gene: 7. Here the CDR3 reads CASSFGTGAGYEQFF. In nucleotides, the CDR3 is TGCGCCAGCAGCTTCGGGACAGGGGCAGGGTATGAGCAGTTCTTC.

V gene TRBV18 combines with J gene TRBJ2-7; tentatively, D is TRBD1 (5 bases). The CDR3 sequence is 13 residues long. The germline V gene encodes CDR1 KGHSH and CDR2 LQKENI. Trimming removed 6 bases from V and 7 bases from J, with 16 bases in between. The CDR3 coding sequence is TGTGCCAGCTCGTTTTTTTCAGGGCTGGAGCAGTACTTC. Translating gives CASSFFSGLEQYF.

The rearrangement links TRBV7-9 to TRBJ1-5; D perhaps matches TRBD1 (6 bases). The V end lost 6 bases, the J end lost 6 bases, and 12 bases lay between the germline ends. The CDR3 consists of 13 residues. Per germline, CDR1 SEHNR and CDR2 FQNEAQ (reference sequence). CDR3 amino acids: CASSVGATQPQHF. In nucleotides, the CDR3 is TGTGCCAGCAGTGTGGGGGCTACTCAGCCCCAGCATTTT.

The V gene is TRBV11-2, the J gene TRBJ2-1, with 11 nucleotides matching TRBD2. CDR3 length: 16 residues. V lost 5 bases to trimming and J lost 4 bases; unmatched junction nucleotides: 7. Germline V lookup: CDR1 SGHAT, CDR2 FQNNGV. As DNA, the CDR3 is TGTGCCAGCAGCCACATAGCGGGAGGGTCGTACAATGAGCAGTTCTTC. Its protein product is CASSHIAGGSYNEQFF.

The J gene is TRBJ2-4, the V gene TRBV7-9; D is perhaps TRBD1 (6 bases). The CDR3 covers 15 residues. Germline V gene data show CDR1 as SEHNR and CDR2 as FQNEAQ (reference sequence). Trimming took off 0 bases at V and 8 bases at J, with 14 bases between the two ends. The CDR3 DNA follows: TGTGCCAGCAGCTTAGCGCAGGACAGTGCGGACATTCAGTACTTC. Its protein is CASSLAQDSADIQYF.

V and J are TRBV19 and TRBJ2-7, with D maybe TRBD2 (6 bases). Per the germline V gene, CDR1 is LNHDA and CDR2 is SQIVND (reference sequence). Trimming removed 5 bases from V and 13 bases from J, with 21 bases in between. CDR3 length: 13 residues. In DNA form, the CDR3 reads TGTGCCAGTAGTGCCAACCCAATAGCGGAGCGATACTTC. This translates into CASSANPIAERYF.